The 9 T cell receptor beta chains presented below share a single source sample, sequenced in a study of PD-1 blockade in classical Hodgkin lymphoma. Time point noted: newly diagnosed, previously untreated cHL patient sample. The data were produced by immunoSEQ multiplex PCR, yet TCRdb's version contains in-frame clones alone and is incomplete. The sample records 30,000 or so clones, approximately 94% being singletons. Source material: peripheral blood mononuclear cells (PBMCs). These receptors all come from a human donor with classical Hodgkin lymphoma.

The J gene is TRBJ2-7, the V gene TRBV11-2; possible D gene TRBD1, 6 bases. V gave up 7 bases and J gave up 9 bases, with 22 bases separating them. Germline V gene lookup returns CDR1 SGHAT and CDR2 FQNNGV. This CDR3 region has 14 residues. This CDR3 reads CASTRTASLRVQYF. CDR3 bases: TGTGCCAGCACCCGGACAGCTTCACTACGAGTGCAGTACTTC.

This chain connects TRBV2 to TRBJ2-2; 8 bases align to TRBD2. V was pared by 5 bases and J by 7 bases, with 9 bases of the junction left unmatched. The CDR3 is 15 residues long. Per germline, CDR1 SNHLY and CDR2 FYNNEI. CDR3 loop: CASSLTAGANGELFF. DNA of the CDR3: TGTGCCAGCAGTTTAACAGCGGGAGCGAACGGGGAGCTGTTTTTT.

Only one count was recorded for this clone. This chain links TRBV18 with TRBJ2-1; D may be TRBD1 (5 bases). CDR1 and CDR2 (germline): KGHSH, LQKENI. Between the trimmed V and J ends, which lost 6 bases and 5 bases, there was a span of 20 bases. There are 16 residues in the CDR3. The CDR3, as DNA: TGTGCCAGCTCCCCGGCAGGGTTTTCGGTTAACAATGAGCAGTTCTTC. Translation: CASSPAGFSVNNEQFF.

This chain connects TRBV19 to TRBJ1-2; D not certain. CDR3 length: 13 residues. From germline, CDR1 is LNHDA and CDR2 SQIVND (reference sequence). Trimming shortened V by 1 base and J by 7 bases, and 10 bases separated the two germline ends. The CDR3 DNA reads TGTGCCAGTAGTATAGGTATTGGGGTTGGCTACACCTTC. Protein: CASSIGIGVGYTF.

CDR3 loop: CASRGDTGPYGYTF. In nucleotides, the CDR3 is TGTGCCAGCAGGGGGGACACAGGGCCCTATGGCTACACCTTC. The chain employs TRBV6-5 and TRBJ1-2; tentatively, D is TRBD1 (6 bases). This CDR3 comprises 14 residues. Germline assignment: CDR1 MNHEY and CDR2 SVGAGI. V was cut by 6 bases and J by 4 bases, with 15 bases left in between.

The chain combines TRBV4-1 with TRBJ2-7, with 9 bases fitting TRBD1. This CDR3 is built from 14 residues. V shed 5 bases, J shed 5 bases, and the junction held 7 bases outside the gene matches. CDR1 is MGHRA, CDR2 YSYEKL, per germline. The CDR3 DNA follows: TGCGCCAGCAGCACCCGGGACAGGGAGCACGAGCAGTACTTC. This encodes CASSTRDREHEQYF.

The chain employs TRBV5-1 and TRBJ1-1; D might be TRBD1 (6 bases). Germline-derived CDR1 and CDR2 are SGHRS and YFSETQ. Trimming pared 3 bases from V and 3 bases from J, leaving 12 bases between. This CDR3 has 14 residues. The CDR3 here is CASSSSRGDTEAFF. The CDR3 coding sequence is TGCGCCAGCAGCTCCAGCAGGGGCGACACTGAAGCTTTCTTT.

The chain employs TRBV4-3 and TRBJ1-1; tentatively, D is TRBD1 (5 bases). The CDR3 consists of 15 residues. The V gene's germline CDR1 is LGHNA and CDR2 YSLEER. Trimming pared 5 bases from V and 0 bases from J, leaving 13 bases between. CDR3 in amino acids: CASSVGVGMNTEAFF. The CDR3 DNA sequence: TGCGCCAGCAGCGTGGGGGTGGGGATGAACACTGAAGCTTTCTTT.

The J gene is TRBJ2-7, the V gene TRBV5-6; D gene uncertain. V was clipped by 2 bases and J by 3 bases, with 12 bases between them. Looked up from germline, CDR1 is SGHDT and CDR2 is YYEEEE. The CDR3 covers 14 residues. This CDR3 is CASSLVQLVYEQYF. CDR3 coding DNA: TGTGCCAGCAGCTTAGTACAATTGGTCTACGAGCAGTACTTC.